This passage covers 12 T cell receptor beta chains from one sample sequenced in a study of blood T cells in healthy people across ages. A second PCR, run for about 7 to 11 cycles, used a sample-barcoded 5' primer plus a J-beta primer mix. TCRdb recomputed calls from the 5' RACE reads with MiXCR, one row per CDR3 protein. The sample yields 1.6 million or so distinct CDR3 sequences, 30% to 40% seen once. The sequenced material came from blood. Receptor source: a young woman in good health.

V and J are TRBV6-6 and TRBJ2-5; TRBD1 might be the D (6 bases). With 2 bases removed from V and 4 bases from J, the gap between germline ends came to 17 bases. In germline, CDR1 is MNHNY, CDR2 SVGAGI (reference sequence). CDR3 length: 16 residues. This chain's CDR3 is CASSYRAGVYPETQYF. CDR3 bases: TGTGCCAGCAGTTACCGTGCAGGGGTTTACCCAGAGACCCAGTACTTC.

The gene calls are TRBV6-1 and TRBJ1-2; D possibly corresponds to TRBD1 (6 bases). The CDR3 is made up of 16 amino acids. Germline CDR1 reads MNHNS; CDR2 reads SASEGT. Deletions cut 5 bases from V and 2 bases from J, with 18 bases between. The CDR3 protein is CASSSTWGDTNYGYTF. CDR3 bases: TGTGCCAGCAGTTCAACCTGGGGGGACACAAACTATGGCTACACCTTC.

The table lists this clonotype with a few counts. Here the CDR3 reads CSARDARTSGRENEQFF. CDR3 in DNA: TGCAGTGCTAGAGACGCCCGGACTAGCGGGAGGGAGAATGAGCAGTTCTTC. The J gene is TRBJ2-1, the V gene TRBV20-1; TRBD2 aligns across 15 bases. CDR3 length equals 17 residues. J was trimmed by 7 bases and V by 0 bases; bases with no gene match: 7. Per germline, CDR1 DFQATT and CDR2 SNEGSKA (reference sequence).

V usage is TRBV6-1 and J usage is TRBJ2-7; 8 nucleotides align to TRBD1. The germline CDR1 and CDR2 sequences are MNHNS and SASEGT. J gave up 3 bases and V 7 bases, and 5 bases lay outside the gene matches. The CDR3 extends over 13 amino acids. The CDR3 spells CASTMTGDYEQYF. CDR3 DNA: TGTGCCAGCACTATGACAGGGGACTACGAGCAGTACTTC.

This rearrangement joins TRBV12-3 or TRBV12-4 to TRBJ2-7, with 10 positions matching TRBD2. This CDR3 has 15 amino acids. The V segment lost 6 bases and the J segment 2 bases; nucleotides outside the gene matches: 7. The CDR3 sequence: CASSSVAGGTYEQYF. The DNA for the CDR3 is TGTGCCAGCAGCTCAGTAGCGGGAGGCACCTACGAGCAGTACTTC.

The chain links TRBV3-1 to TRBJ2-1; weak D call: TRBD2 (5 bases). The CDR3 covers 16 residues. The V gene's germline CDR1 is LGHDT and CDR2 YNNKEL (reference sequence). V was clipped by 3 bases and J by 4 bases, with 16 bases between them. This CDR3 is CASSQGIGLPYNEQFF. DNA for the CDR3: TGTGCCAGCAGCCAGGGGATTGGACTCCCGTACAATGAGCAGTTCTTC.

This clonotype was recorded many times. V usage is TRBV25-1 and J usage is TRBJ2-7; 9 bases fit TRBD1. This CDR3 spans 16 amino acids. V was pared by 6 bases and J by 3 bases, with 12 bases of the junction left unmatched. Per the germline V gene, CDR1 is MGHDK and CDR2 is SYGVNS. The chain's CDR3 is CASRGTGTGSDYEQYF. DNA of the CDR3: TGTGCCAGCAGGGGGACCGGGACAGGGTCCGACTACGAGCAGTACTTC.

As for this clonotype: A junction boundary mismatches the germline segment, possibly from a read error. This rearrangement joins TRBV4-2 to TRBJ1-1; D not resolved. Germline values: CDR1 LGHNA, CDR2 YNFKEQ. The CDR3 totals 15 residues. The CDR3 loop reads CASSLLTEENTKAFF. In nucleotides, the CDR3 is TGTGCCAGCAGCCTCCTGACTGAGGAGAACACTAAAGCTTTCTTT.

The chain is built from TRBV7-9 and TRBJ2-5; weak D call: TRBD1 (5 bases). V dropped 4 bases and J dropped 5 bases, with 20 bases sitting between them. CDR1 is SEHNR and CDR2 is FQNEAQ in the germline V gene (reference sequence). This CDR3 is 16 amino acids long. This CDR3 is CASSSVSWGRTETQYF. The CDR3 DNA follows: TGTGCCAGCAGCTCGGTGTCCTGGGGCAGGACGGAGACCCAGTACTTC.

This clonotype has a count of ten or more. V gene TRBV29-1 combines with J gene TRBJ2-7, with a possible D match to TRBD1 (6 bases). CDR1 is SQVTM and CDR2 is ANQGSEA in the germline V gene. The length of the CDR3 is 13 residues. Trimming pared 4 bases from V and 6 bases from J, leaving 16 bases between. For the CDR3, the DNA is TGCAGCGTTGGGGGGCAAGGAGGAAGCGAGCAGTACTTC. Its protein is CSVGGQGGSEQYF.

The V gene is TRBV30, the J gene TRBJ1-5; tentatively, D is TRBD1 (5 bases). The germline V and J ends were trimmed by 1 base and 3 bases, with 7 bases remaining between them. This CDR3 has 13 amino acids. Germline loops: CDR1 GTSNPN, CDR2 SVGIG (reference sequence). For the CDR3, the DNA is TGTGCCTGGAGTGCACAGGACAATCAGCCCCAGCATTTT. This gives the protein CAWSAQDNQPQHF.

This clonotype was counted only a few times. The chain employs TRBV9 and TRBJ2-4; 9 nucleotides agree with TRBD2. The end of the DNA aligns better with TRBJ2-7, so the J call may be wrong. Germline V CDR1 and CDR2: SGDLS, YYNGEE. The CDR3 is 15 amino acids. The CDR3 spells CASSALAGQTYEQYF. CDR3 sequence (DNA): TGTGCCAGCAGCGCCCTAGCGGGGCAAACCTACGAGCAGTACTTC.